This TCR beta chain was sequenced in a study of Ad26.COV2.S vaccination and SARS-CoV-2 variants. Study-wide context: The donor was enrolled in the Ad26.COV2.S arm of the COV1001 trial. Intramuscularly, Ad26.COV2.S was given either once or twice, 56 days apart.

Notes on this clone: Its specificity is unknown. Other DNA sequences in the same sample also yield this CDR3.

Repertoires were generated with immunoSEQ multiplex PCR, while TCRdb's copy carries only in-frame clones and drops some. The table lists some 300,000 clones, 85% to 90% of them singletons. Treatment defined: some 19 received Ad26.COV2.S at low or high dose, single or two shots; 5 received placebo; per-sample allocation not given. Sample collection was performed on day 63 after the first vaccine or placebo injection. Regarding the study as a whole: An underestimation of total T cell responses may have resulted from the TCR breadth and depth analyses.

Trimming removed 0 bases at V and 3 bases at J, with 3 bases between. Germline assignment: CDR1 LGHNA and CDR2 YSLEER. The CDR3 covers 13 residues. The source material was peripheral blood, sampled in a trial of Ad26.COV2.S vaccine versus placebo. The chain is built from TRBV4-3 and TRBJ1-3; unclear D gene. The clonotype originates from a person between 18 and 65 years old who received the Ad26.COV2.S COVID-19 vaccine or a placebo. The CDR3 loop is CASSQESGNTIYF. CDR3 DNA sequence: TGCGCCAGCAGCCAAGAAAGTGGAAACACCATATATTTT.